These 20 T cell receptor beta chains were sequenced from one sample in a study of tumor-infiltrating lymphocytes in primary liver carcinoma. From 450 to 600 ng total RNA, TCR beta cDNA was generated with a primer in the constant region. For TCR beta, libraries were produced by three nested multiplex PCR rounds using slightly modified ARM-PCR. Use of TRBV1-TRBV30 forward primers with a C-beta reverse primer characterized the first two PCR rounds, which lasted ten to eleven cycles each. TCRdb re-called the multiplex PCR reads through MiXCR, storing one row per CDR3 protein. The data show 65,000 to 90,000 distinct CDR3 sequences, around 70% seen once. Without any cell sorting, roughly 20-30 mg of bulk tissue yielded co-extracted RNA and DNA. The source material was liver tumor tissue from sampling region 1. Stated subset: tumor region T1, superior pole. The receptors derive from a man aged 40-49 years with primary liver carcinoma and hepatitis B virus infection.

Worth noting for this clonotype: With a much larger clone just one base away, this may be a read error. The chain couples TRBV28 to TRBJ2-1; TRBD2 matches at 12 bases. The CDR3 is 14 residues long. Per germline, CDR1 MDHEN and CDR2 SYDVKM. Trimming at V came to 7 bases and at J to 10 bases, leaving 8 bases not matched to a gene. The CDR3 bases are TGTGCCAGCATCACTAGCGGGGGGACCGTGGAGCAGTTCTTC. The encoded protein is CASITSGGTVEQFF.

The rearrangement joins TRBV6-5 to TRBJ2-7; D may be TRBD2 (5 bases). The CDR3 contains 15 residues. Trimming took 8 bases from V and 1 from J, leaving 18 bases between them. CDR1 and CDR2 (germline): MNHEY, SVGAGI. DNA for the CDR3: TGTGCCAGCCGGACCGGGAAAGCAAGTTCCTACGAGCAGTACTTC. This codes for CASRTGKASSYEQYF.

V and J are TRBV12-3 or TRBV12-4 and TRBJ2-7, with unresolved D. The CDR3 consists of 14 residues. Trimming removed 8 bases from V and 3 bases from J, with 17 bases in between. The CDR3, as DNA: TGTGCCAGCCTCCAGAGTGGTCGACGCTACGAGCAGTACTTC. It encodes CASLQSGRRYEQYF.

For this clonotype: As the CDR3 is not closed by the conserved phenylalanine or tryptophan, this likely results from a read error. This chain joins TRBV10-3 and TRBJ2-5, with D possibly matching TRBD1 (5 bases). Germline V lookup: CDR1 ENHRY, CDR2 SYGVKD. This CDR3 has 12 amino acids. CDR3 sequence reads: CVISLDKQTQYI. In DNA, the CDR3 is TGTGTCATCAGTCTGGACAAACAGACTCAGTACATC.

The gene calls are TRBV4-1 and TRBJ2-3; a weak D match, TRBD2 (6 bases). The length of the CDR3 is 14 residues. The germline V gene encodes CDR1 MGHRA and CDR2 YSYEKL. V shed 8 bases and J shed 1 base, with 13 bases lying between them. The CDR3 loop reads CASQEPSGTDTQYF. DNA for the CDR3: TGCGCCAGCCAAGAGCCTAGCGGCACAGATACGCAGTATTTT.

At least ten counts were recorded for this clonotype. The chain has TRBV5-4 and TRBJ2-1; the match to TRBD2 covers 14 bases. The CDR3 is made up of 18 amino acids. Trimming cost V 4 bases and J 2 bases; bases outside gene matches: 8. The germline gives CDR1 SGHNT, CDR2 YYREEE (reference sequence). The CDR3, as DNA: TGTGCCAGCAGCCAAGGACTAGCGGGAGGTGGGCCCTACAATGAGCAGTTCTTC. Its translation is CASSQGLAGGGPYNEQFF.

The genes are TRBV6-6 and TRBJ2-1; 10 bases match TRBD2. Germline CDR1 and CDR2: MNHNY and SVGAGI (reference sequence). The CDR3 runs to 18 residues. This CDR3 is CDGMGGLAGAKTYNEQFF. In nucleotides, the CDR3 is TGTGACGGCATGGGCGGCCTAGCGGGAGCAAAAACCTACAATGAGCAGTTCTTC.

In regard to this clonotype: At one end the junction does not follow the germline gene, possibly because of a read error. The chain recombines TRBV29-1 with TRBJ1-1, with D perhaps matching TRBD1 (6 bases). Germline V gene sequence: CDR1 SQVTM, CDR2 ANQGSEA. This CDR3 has 16 amino acids. CDR3 sequence (DNA): TGCAGCCTTGAAGGGGGGGCAGGGGCTACGAACACTGAAGCTTTCTTT. As protein: CSLEGGAGATNTEAFF.

On this clonotype itself: Given the absence of the conserved phenylalanine or tryptophan at the CDR3 end, a read error is likely. The DNA is left out, because the CDR3 cannot be placed on it with certainty; the CDR3 is given as TCRdb lists it. The chain couples TRBV14 to TRBJ2-1. Germline assignment: CDR1 SGHDN and CDR2 FVKESK. The CDR3 contains 13 residues when both ends are counted. The CDR3 loop reads CASSQGTVHEQLL.

V and J are TRBV14 and TRBJ1-4, with a weak D call TRBD1 (6 bases). CDR1 SGHDN and CDR2 FVKESK come from the germline V gene. V was shortened by 5 bases and J by 7 bases, with 23 bases between the two germline ends. There are 17 residues in the CDR3. CDR3: CASSCVLGNRDFEKLFF. The CDR3 DNA reads as TGTGCCAGCAGCTGCGTGTTAGGGAACAGGGACTTTGAAAAACTGTTTTTT.

This clonotype was seen a few times. An end of the junction differs from the germline gene, which may be a read error. The V gene is TRBV29-1, the J gene TRBJ1-1; 7 nucleotides line up with TRBD1. From germline, CDR1 is SQVTM and CDR2 ANQGSEA. CDR3 size: 15 residues. The CDR3 loop is CNVEVGAGGIGEALF. The CDR3 DNA is TGCAACGTTGAAGTAGGGGCAGGGGGTATTGGTGAAGCTCTCTTT.

Of note for this clonotype: Since the CDR3 does not end with the conserved phenylalanine or tryptophan, this likely comes from a read error. Because the CDR3's place on the DNA is in doubt, the DNA is left out and the CDR3 is given as listed by TCRdb. V is TRBV7-9 and J is TRBJ2-7; TRBD1 is the table's D call, not checked against the DNA. Germline CDR1 SEHNR, CDR2 FQNEAQ (reference sequence). Both ends counted, the CDR3 spans 14 residues. Here the CDR3 reads CASSLGRTEGEQHL.

V gene TRBV5-5 combines with J gene TRBJ2-3; D gene unclear. The CDR3 covers 17 residues. V was clipped by 10 bases and J by 0 bases, with 24 bases between them. CDR1 and CDR2 (germline): SGHKS, YYEKEE (reference sequence). Here the CDR3 DNA reads TGTGCCTGCAAGCCGGCCCCCCTAACGATTAGCACAGATACGCAGTATTTT. It is translated as CACKPAPLTISTDTQYF.

This clonotype was observed many times. This CDR3 is CASSGGTSGQETQYF. CDR3 DNA: TGCGCCAGCAGTGGCGGGACTAGCGGGCAAGAGACCCAGTACTTC. J is TRBJ2-5 and V is TRBV10-1; 12 positions match TRBD2. The CDR3 consists of 15 residues. The germline gives CDR1 WNHNN, CDR2 SYGVQD (reference sequence). The ends lost 4 bases at V and 2 bases at J; junction bases unmatched: 2.

As concerns this clonotype: A much larger clone lies one base from this, so it may be a read error. This rearrangement joins TRBV7-9 to TRBJ2-7; weak D call: TRBD1 (6 bases). The germline gives CDR1 SEHNR, CDR2 FQNEAQ (reference sequence). The CDR3 runs to 14 residues. The CDR3 spells CASGLGRTEGEQYF. The CDR3 region has the DNA TGTGCCAGCGGCTTAGGTCGGACAGAAGGGGAGCAGTACTTC.

The sample holds many counts of this clonotype. A read error may explain this, as a much larger clone is one base away. The chain carries TRBV12-3 or TRBV12-4 and TRBJ2-7; D unclear. The CDR3 sequence is 13 residues long. The CDR3 here is CASSLRESYERYF. CDR3 DNA sequence: TGTGCCAGCAGTTTAAGGGAATCCTACGAGCGGTACTTC.

About this clonotype: The CDR3 end shows no conserved phenylalanine or tryptophan, and so a read error is likely. The genes are TRBV4-2 and TRBJ2-1; 10 bases fit TRBD1. The CDR3 has 15 residues. CDR1 LGHNA and CDR2 YNFKEQ come from the germline V gene. The CDR3 DNA follows: TGTGCCATCAGCCCGCGGACAGGGGGGAACAATGAGCAGTTCTTA. The encoded protein is CAISPRTGGNNEQFL.

About this clonotype itself: The junction departs from germline at one end; a sequencing error may be responsible. V is TRBV12-3 or TRBV12-4 and J is TRBJ2-7; 13 bases agree with TRBD2. CDR3 size: 13 residues. The CDR3, as DNA: TGTGCCAGCGAAGGACTAGCGGGAGACGAGCGGTACTTC. Its translation: CASEGLAGDERYF.

This clonotype occurred once. A junction boundary mismatches the germline segment, possibly from a read error. The chain combines TRBV11-2 with TRBJ2-7; D gene ambiguous. Germline loops: CDR1 SGHAT, CDR2 FQNNGV. The CDR3 is made up of 14 amino acids. CDR3 sequence reads: CASSLILLSYEQYF. CDR3 DNA sequence: TGTGCCAGCAGCCTAATACTCCTCTCCTACGAGCAATACTTC.

On this clonotype: One end of the junction is discordant with germline, which a read error may explain. The rearrangement joins TRBV29-1 to TRBJ2-7; 11 bases fit TRBD2. CDR1 is SQVTM and CDR2 is ANQGSEA in the germline V gene. The CDR3 contains 14 residues. CDR3 protein: CSVRIAGGPHERYF. In nucleotides, the CDR3 is TGCAGCGTTAGAATAGCGGGAGGGCCCCACGAGCGGTACTTC.